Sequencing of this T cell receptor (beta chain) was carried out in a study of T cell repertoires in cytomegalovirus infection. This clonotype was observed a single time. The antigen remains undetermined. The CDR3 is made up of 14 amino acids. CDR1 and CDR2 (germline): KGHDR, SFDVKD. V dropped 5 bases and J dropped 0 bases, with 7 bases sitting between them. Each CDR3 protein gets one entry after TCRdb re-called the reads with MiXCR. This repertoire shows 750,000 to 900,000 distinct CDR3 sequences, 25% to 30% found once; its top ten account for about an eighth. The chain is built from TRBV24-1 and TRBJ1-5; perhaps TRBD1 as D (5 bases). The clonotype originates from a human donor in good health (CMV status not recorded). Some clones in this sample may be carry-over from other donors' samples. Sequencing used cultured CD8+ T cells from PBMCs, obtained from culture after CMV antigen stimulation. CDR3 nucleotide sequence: TGTGCCACCAGTGGACAGAATAGCAATCAGCCCCAGCATTTT. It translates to CATSGQNSNQPQHF.